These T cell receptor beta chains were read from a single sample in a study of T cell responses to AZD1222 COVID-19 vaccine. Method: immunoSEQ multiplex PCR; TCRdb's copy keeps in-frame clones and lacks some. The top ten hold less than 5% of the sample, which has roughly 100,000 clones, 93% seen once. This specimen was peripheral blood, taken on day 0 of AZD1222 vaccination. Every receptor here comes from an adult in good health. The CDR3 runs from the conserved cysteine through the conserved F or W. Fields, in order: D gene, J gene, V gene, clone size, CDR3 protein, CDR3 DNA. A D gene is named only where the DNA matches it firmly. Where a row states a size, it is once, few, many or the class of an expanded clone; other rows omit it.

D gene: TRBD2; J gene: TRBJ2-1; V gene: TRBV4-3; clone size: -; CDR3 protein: CASSQSGREYNEQFF; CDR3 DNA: TGCGCCAGCAGCCAAAGCGGGAGGGAATACAATGAGCAGTTCTTC
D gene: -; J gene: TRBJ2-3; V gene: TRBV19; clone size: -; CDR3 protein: CASSLLDTDTQYF; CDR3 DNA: TGTGCCAGTAGCCTACTAGACACAGATACGCAGTATTTT
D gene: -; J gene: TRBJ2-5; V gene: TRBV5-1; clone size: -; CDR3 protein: CASSLTETQYF; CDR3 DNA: TGCGCCAGCAGCTTGACAGAGACCCAGTACTTC
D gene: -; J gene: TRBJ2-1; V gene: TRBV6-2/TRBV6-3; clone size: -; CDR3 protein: CASSPTDYNEQFF; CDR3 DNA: TGTGCCAGCAGCCCGACCGACTACAATGAGCAGTTCTTC
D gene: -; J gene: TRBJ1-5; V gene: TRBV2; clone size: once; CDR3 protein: CASRGPGTGNNQPQHF; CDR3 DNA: TGTGCCAGCAGGGGACCCGGGACGGGGAACAATCAGCCCCAGCATTTT
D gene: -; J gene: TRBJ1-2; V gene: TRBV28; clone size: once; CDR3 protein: CASSPRTGFYGYTF; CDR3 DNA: TGTGCCAGCAGCCCACGAACAGGGTTCTATGGCTACACCTTC
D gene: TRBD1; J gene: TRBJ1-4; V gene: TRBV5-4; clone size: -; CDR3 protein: CASSTGTETNEKLFF; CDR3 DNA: TGTGCCAGCAGCACTGGGACAGAAACTAATGAAAAACTGTTTTTT
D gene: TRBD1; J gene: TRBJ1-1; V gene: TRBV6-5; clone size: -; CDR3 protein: CASSPTGGTAEAFF; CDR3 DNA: TGTGCCAGCAGTCCGACAGGGGGAACAGCTGAAGCTTTCTTT
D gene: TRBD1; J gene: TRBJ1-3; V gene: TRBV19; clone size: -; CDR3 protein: CASSIRSGGSGNTIYF; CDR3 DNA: TGTGCCAGTAGTATCCGCTCAGGGGGATCTGGAAACACCATATATTTT
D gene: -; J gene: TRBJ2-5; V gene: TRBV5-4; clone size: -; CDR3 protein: CASSLGTEETQYF; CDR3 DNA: TGTGCCAGCAGCTTGGGCACGGAAGAGACCCAGTACTTC
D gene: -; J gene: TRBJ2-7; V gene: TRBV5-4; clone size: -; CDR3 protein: CASSANRVDYEQYF; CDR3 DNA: TGTGCCAGCAGCGCTAACAGGGTGGACTACGAGCAGTACTTC
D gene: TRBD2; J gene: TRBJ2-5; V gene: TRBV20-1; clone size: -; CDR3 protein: CSASPSGRETQYF; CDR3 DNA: TGCAGTGCTAGTCCTAGCGGGAGAGAGACCCAGTACTTC
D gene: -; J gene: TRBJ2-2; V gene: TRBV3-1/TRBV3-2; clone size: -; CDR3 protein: CASSQGAGRAGELFF; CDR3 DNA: TGTGCCAGCAGCCAGGGTGCGGGAAGGGCCGGGGAGCTGTTTTTT
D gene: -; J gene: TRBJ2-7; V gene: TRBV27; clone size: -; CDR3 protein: CASSLSDWEQYF; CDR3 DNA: TGTGCCAGCAGTTTATCCGACTGGGAGCAGTACTTC
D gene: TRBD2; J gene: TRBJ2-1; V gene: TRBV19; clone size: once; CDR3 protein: CASSIPPSGRSYNEQFF; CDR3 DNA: TGTGCCAGTAGTATTCCCCCTAGCGGGAGATCCTACAATGAGCAGTTCTTC
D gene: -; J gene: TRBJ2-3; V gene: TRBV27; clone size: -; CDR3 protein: CASSGQRDSTDTQYF; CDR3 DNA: TGTGCCAGCAGTGGACAGAGAGATTCCACAGATACGCAGTATTTT
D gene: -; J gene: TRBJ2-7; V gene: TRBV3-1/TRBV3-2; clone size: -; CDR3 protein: CASSQWGGTSSYEQYF; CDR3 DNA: TGTGCCAGCAGCCAATGGGGCGGGACGAGCTCCTACGAGCAGTACTTC
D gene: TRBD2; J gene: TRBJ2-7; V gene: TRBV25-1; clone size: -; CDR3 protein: CASSGLAGGSYEQYF; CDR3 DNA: TGTGCCAGCTCCGGACTAGCGGGAGGCTCCTACGAGCAGTACTTC
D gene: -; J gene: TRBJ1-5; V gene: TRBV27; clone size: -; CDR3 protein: CASSSGYQPQHF; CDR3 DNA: TGTGCCAGCAGTTCCGGTTATCAGCCCCAGCATTTT
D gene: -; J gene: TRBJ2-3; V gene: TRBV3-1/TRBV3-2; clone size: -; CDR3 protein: CASSQDRVVPDTQYF; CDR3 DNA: TGTGCCAGCAGCCAAGATCGGGTAGTCCCAGATACGCAGTATTTT
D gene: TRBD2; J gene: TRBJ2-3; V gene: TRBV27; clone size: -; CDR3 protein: CASSLSGRGGVVDTQYF; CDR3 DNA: TGTGCCAGCAGTTTATCCGGGCGCGGGGGAGTGGTAGATACGCAGTATTTT
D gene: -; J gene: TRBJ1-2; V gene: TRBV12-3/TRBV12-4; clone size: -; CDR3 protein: CASCPDGVASTF; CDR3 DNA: TGTGCCAGCTGCCCTGACGGAGTGGCCTCGACCTTC
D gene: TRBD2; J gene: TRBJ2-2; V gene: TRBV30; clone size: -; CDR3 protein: CAWASGKNTGELFF; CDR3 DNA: TGTGCCTGGGCTAGCGGGAAGAACACCGGGGAGCTGTTTTTT